This TCR beta chain was recovered during a study of chemoradiotherapy in HPV16-positive cancers. Study observations and caveats: During treatment, candidate HPV-specific clones and E7-related motifs expanded in tumor.

There are 12 residues in the CDR3. The V end lost 5 bases, the J end lost 7 bases, and 13 bases lay between the germline ends. CDR1 is SGHNT, CDR2 YYREEE, per germline (reference sequence). Measured with immunoSEQ multiplex PCR; TCRdb has only the in-frame clones, and not every one. The sample includes 3,000 to 4,000 clones, about four fifths of them seen just once. Of note for this clone: What it binds is unknown.

The genes are TRBV5-4 and TRBJ2-7; D is undetermined. The sequence came from a human donor with HPV-associated anogenital cancer. Source: tumor tissue, taken from a patient who underwent chemoradiotherapy. Here the CDR3 DNA reads TGTGCCAGCAGGACCCTTAGGAATGAGCAGTACTTC. Amino acids: CASRTLRNEQYF.